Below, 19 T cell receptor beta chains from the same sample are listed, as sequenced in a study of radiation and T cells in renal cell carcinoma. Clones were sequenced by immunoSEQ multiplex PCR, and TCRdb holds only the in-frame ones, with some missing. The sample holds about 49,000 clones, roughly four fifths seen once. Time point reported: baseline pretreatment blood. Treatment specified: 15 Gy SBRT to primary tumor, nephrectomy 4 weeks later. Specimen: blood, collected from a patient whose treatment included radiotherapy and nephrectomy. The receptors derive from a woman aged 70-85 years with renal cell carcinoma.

CDR3 nucleotides: TGTGCCAGCAGTTCCAGGGGATTGGGCACAGATACGCAGTATTTT. Translating it yields CASSSRGLGTDTQYF. This chain links TRBV27 with TRBJ2-3; tentatively, D is TRBD1 (6 bases). Germline V CDR1 and CDR2: MNHEY, SMNVEV (reference sequence). The CDR3 extends over 15 amino acids. Between the trimmed V and J ends, which lost 4 bases and 1 base, there was a span of 12 bases.

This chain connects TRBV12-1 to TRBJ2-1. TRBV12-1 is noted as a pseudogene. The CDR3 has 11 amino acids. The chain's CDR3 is CLFGAVNEQFF. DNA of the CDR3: TGTTTGTTCGGGGCAGTCAATGAGCAGTTCTTC.

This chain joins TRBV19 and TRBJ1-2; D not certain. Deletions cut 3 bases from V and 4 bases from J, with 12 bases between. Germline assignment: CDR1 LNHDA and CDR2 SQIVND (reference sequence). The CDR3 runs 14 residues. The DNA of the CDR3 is TGTGCCAGTAGTATGGTTGAGTTCTCCTATGGCTACACCTTC. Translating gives CASSMVEFSYGYTF.

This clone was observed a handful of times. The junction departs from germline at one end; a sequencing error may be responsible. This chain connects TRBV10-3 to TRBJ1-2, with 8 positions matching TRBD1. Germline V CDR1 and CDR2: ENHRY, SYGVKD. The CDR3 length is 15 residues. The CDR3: CASSKKTGASYGYTF. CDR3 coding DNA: TGTGCCAGCAGTAAAAAGACAGGGGCCAGTTATGGCTACACCTTC.

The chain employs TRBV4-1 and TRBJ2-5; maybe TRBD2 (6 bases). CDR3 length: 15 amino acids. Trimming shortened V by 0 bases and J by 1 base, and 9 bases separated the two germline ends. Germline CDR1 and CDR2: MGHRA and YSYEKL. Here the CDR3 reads CASSQEFGGQETQYF. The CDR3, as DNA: TGCGCCAGCAGCCAAGAGTTCGGGGGCCAAGAGACCCAGTACTTC.

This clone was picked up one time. As DNA, the CDR3 is TGTGCCAGCAGTGCATCGGAAGGGGAGACCCAGTACTTC. As protein: CASSASEGETQYF. The chain recombines TRBV2 with TRBJ2-5; D uncertain. The germline gives CDR1 SNHLY, CDR2 FYNNEI. Trimming stripped 4 bases from V and 5 bases from J, with 11 bases between. This CDR3 is built from 13 residues.

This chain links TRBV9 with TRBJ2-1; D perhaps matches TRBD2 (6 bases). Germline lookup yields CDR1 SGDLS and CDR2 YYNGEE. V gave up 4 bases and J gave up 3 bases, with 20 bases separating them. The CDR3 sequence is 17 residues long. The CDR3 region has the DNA TGTGCCAGCAGCCCAGACCGGGCGGGGACTGGCTACAATGAGCAGTTCTTC. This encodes CASSPDRAGTGYNEQFF. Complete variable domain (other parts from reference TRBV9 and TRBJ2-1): DSGVTQTPKHLITATGQRVTLRCSPRSGDLSVYWYQQSLDQGLQFLIQYYNGEERAKGNILERFSAQQFPDLHSELNLSSLELGDSALYFCASSPDRAGTGYNEQFFGPGTRLTVL.

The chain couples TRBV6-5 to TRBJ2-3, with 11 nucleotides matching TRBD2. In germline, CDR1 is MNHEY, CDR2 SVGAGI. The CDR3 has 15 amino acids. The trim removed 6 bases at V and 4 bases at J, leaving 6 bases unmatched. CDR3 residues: CASRTTSGGSDTQYF. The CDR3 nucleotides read TGTGCCAGCAGGACCACTAGCGGGGGATCAGATACGCAGTATTTT.

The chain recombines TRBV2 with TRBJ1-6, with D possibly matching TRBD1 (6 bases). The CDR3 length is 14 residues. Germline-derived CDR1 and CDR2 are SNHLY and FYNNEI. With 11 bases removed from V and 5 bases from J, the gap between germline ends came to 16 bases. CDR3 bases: TGTGCCTCCCGGGACACAGGAAATAATTCACCCCTCCACTTT. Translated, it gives CASRDTGNNSPLHF.

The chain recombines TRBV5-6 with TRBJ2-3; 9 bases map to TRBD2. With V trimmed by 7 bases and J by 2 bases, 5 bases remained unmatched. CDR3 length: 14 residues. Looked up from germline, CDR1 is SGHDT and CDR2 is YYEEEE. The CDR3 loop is CASEQGLATDTQYF. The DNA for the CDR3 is TGTGCCAGCGAGCAGGGACTAGCCACAGATACGCAGTATTTT.

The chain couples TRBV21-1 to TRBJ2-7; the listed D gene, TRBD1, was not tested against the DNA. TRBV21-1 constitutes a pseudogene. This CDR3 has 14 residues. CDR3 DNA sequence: TGTGCCAGCAGCACTCAGGGATTCGCCTACGAGCAGTACTTC. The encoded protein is CASSTQGFAYEQYF.

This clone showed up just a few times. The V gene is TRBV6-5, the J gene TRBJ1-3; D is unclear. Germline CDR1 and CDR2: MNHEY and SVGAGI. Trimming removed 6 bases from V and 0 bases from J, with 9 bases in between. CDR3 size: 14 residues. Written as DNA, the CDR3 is TGTGCCAGCAGGGTAGAGTACTCTGGAAACACCATATATTTT. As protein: CASRVEYSGNTIYF.

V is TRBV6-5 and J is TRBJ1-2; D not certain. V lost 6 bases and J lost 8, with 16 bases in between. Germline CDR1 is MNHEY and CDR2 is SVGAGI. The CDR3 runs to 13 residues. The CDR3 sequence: CASRDQSERGYTF. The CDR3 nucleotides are TGTGCCAGCAGGGACCAATCCGAGCGGGGCTACACCTTC.

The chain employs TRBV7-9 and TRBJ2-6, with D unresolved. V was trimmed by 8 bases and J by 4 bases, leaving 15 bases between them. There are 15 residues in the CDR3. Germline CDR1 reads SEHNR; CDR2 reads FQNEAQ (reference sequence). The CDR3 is CASASLVTGANVLTF. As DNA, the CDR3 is TGTGCCAGCGCTTCTCTGGTAACCGGGGCCAACGTCCTGACTTTC.

The CDR3 region has the DNA TGTGCCAGCAGCCAAGGTTGGGGACAGGTACCAATTGGAGCTTTCTTT. Translating gives CASSQGWGQVPIGAFF. This sequence joins TRBV14 and TRBJ1-1; the match to TRBD1 covers 8 bases. J was trimmed by 10 bases and V by 1 base; bases with no gene match: 14. CDR3 length: 16 residues. Per germline, CDR1 SGHDN and CDR2 FVKESK.

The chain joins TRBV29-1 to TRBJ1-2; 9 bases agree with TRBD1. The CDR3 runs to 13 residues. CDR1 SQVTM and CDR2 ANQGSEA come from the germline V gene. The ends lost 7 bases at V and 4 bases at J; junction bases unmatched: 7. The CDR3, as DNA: TGCAGCGCTACAGGGGGCGAGGGCTATGGCTACACCTTC. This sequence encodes CSATGGEGYGYTF.

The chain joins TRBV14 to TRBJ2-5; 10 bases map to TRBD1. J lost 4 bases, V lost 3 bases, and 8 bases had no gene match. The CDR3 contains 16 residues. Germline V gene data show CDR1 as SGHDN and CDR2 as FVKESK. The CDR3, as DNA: TGTGCCAGCAGCCAGGGTGACAGGGGGCTAGGAGAGACCCAGTACTTC. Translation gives CASSQGDRGLGETQYF.

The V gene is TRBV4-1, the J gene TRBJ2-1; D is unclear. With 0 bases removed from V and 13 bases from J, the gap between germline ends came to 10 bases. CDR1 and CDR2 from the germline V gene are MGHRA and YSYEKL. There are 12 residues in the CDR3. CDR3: CASSQDRRPQFF. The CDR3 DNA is TGCGCCAGCAGCCAAGATCGCCGGCCACAGTTCTTC.

The CDR3 loop reads CASSEGGQGEKLFF. The CDR3 nucleotides are TGTGCCAGCAGTGAAGGGGGACAGGGAGAAAAACTGTTTTTT. The rearrangement uses TRBV6-1 and TRBJ1-4, with TRBD1 identical over 9 bases. Losses at the gene ends were 1 base for V and 8 bases for J; bases not matched to a gene: 2. Germline CDR1 is MNHNS and CDR2 is SASEGT. This CDR3 is 14 amino acids long.